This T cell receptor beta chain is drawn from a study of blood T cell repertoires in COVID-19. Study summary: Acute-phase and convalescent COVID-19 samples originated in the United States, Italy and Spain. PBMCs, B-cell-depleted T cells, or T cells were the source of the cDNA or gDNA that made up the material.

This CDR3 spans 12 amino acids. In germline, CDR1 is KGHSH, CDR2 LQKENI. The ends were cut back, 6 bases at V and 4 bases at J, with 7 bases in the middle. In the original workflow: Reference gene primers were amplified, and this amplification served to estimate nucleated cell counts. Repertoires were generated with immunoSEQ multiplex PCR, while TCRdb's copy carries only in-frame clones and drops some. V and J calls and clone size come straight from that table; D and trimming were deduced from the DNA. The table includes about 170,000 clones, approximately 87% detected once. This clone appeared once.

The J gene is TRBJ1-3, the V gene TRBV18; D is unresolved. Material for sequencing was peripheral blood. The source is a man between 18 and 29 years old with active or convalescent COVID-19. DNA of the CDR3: TGTGCCAGCTCCCTACAGGGAAACACCATATATTTT. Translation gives CASSLQGNTIYF. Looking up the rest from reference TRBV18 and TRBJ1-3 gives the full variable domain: NAGVMQNPRHLVRRRGQEARLRCSPMKGHSHVYWYRQLPEEGLKFMVYLQKENIIDESGMPKERFSAEFPKEGPSILRIQQVVRGDSAAYFCASSLQGNTIYFGEGSWLTVV.